A selection of T cell receptor beta chains follows, all from one sample in a study of CD8 T cells in ankylosing spondylitis. One entry per CDR3 protein, called by TCRdb with MiXCR from the 5' RACE reads. The table includes roughly 300,000 distinct CDR3 sequences, 7% to 9% detected once. Sequenced sample: blood, either unsorted or a sorted T cell fraction (not recorded which). The origin of the receptors is a male donor with ankylosing spondylitis. The CDR3 runs from the conserved cysteine through the conserved F or W. The D gene is left open where the match is weak. A clone size is listed for some rows: how often the clone was seen (once, few, many), or a class if it is expanded.

d_call | clone_size | j_call | v_call | cdr3_nt | cdr3_aa
TRBD1 | many | TRBJ1-4 | TRBV24-1 | TGTGCCACCAGTGAGAGACAGGGGGCAGAAAAACTGTTTTTT | CATSERQGAEKLFF
NA | many | TRBJ2-6 | TRBV5-1 | TGCGCCAGCGGGACGGACTCTGGGGCCAACGTCCTGACTTTC | CASGTDSGANVLTF
TRBD1 | few | TRBJ1-2 | TRBV15 | TGTGCCACCAGCAGAATCGACAGGGAACATGGCTACACCTTC | CATSRIDREHGYTF
NA | NA | TRBJ2-1 | TRBV9 | TGTGCCAGCAGCGTAGACAGGCAGACCTACAATGAGCAGTTCTTC | CASSVDRQTYNEQFF
TRBD1 | few | TRBJ2-7 | TRBV7-9 | TGTGCCAGCAGCACCCCCGGGACAGGGCGATACAACGAGCAGTACTTC | CASSTPGTGRYNEQYF
NA | NA | TRBJ2-5 | TRBV10-3 | TGTGCCATAGGTAGGAGTAGAGCAGAGACCCAGTACTTC | CAIGRSRAETQYF
TRBD1 | many | TRBJ1-1 | TRBV19 | TGTGCCAGTAGACCGACAGGGGGGACTGAAGCTTTCTTT | CASRPTGGTEAFF
NA | NA | TRBJ2-7 | TRBV18 | TGTGCCAGCTCCCCTACAGGGTTCGCCTACGAGCAGTACTTC | CASSPTGFAYEQYF
TRBD1 | few | TRBJ1-3 | TRBV7-8 | TGTGCCAGCAGCTCGGTACCACAGGGGTACGGAAACACCATATATTTT | CASSSVPQGYGNTIYF
TRBD2 | few | TRBJ2-1 | TRBV20-1 | TGCAGTGCTAGAGATCTACTAGCGGGAGGATACAATGAGCAGTTCTTC | CSARDLLAGGYNEQFF
NA | few | TRBJ1-5 | TRBV7-9 | TGTGCCAGCAGCTTAGGGACAGCCAGGCCCCAGCATTTT | CASSLGTARPQHF
TRBD1 | NA | TRBJ2-1 | TRBV10-2 | TGCGCCAGCAGGAAAGACAGGGACTCCTACAATGAGCAGTTCTTC | CASRKDRDSYNEQFF